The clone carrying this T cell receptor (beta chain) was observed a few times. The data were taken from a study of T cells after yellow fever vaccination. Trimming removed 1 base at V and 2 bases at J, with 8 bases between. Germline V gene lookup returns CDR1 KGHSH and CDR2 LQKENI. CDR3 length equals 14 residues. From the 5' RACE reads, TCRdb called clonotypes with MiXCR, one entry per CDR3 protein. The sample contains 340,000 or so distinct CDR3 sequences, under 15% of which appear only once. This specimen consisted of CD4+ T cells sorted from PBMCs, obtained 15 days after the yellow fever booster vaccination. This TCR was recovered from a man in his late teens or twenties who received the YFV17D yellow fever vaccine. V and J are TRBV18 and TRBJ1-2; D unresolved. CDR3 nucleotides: TGTGCCAGCTCACCACTCCAAGGAAACTATGGCTACACCTTC. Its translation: CASSPLQGNYGYTF. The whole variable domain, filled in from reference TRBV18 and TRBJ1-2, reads NAGVMQNPRHLVRRRGQEARLRCSPMKGHSHVYWYRQLPEEGLKFMVYLQKENIIDESGMPKERFSAEFPKEGPSILRIQQVVRGDSAAYFCASSPLQGNYGYTFGSGTRLTVV.